These 21 T cell receptor beta chains were sequenced from one sample in a study of T cell responses to AZD1222 COVID-19 vaccine (dated by TCRdb to the early 2020s). Per the publication, the time point label means: about 28 days (+/-7) after the second vaccine dose. Library generation was performed with the immunoSEQ multiplex PCR assay. Sourced from immuneACCESS, this table was stored by TCRdb with only in-frame sequences that have V and J called. A share of the clones is absent; for the studies checked, an unresolved V gene accounts for under half, and the remainder has no known explanation. This sample lists some 130,000 clones; roughly 93% were detected once. The top ten hold approximately 7% of the sample. The sample consisted of peripheral blood, taken 28 days after the second AZD1222 dose. The receptors here all came from an adult who received the AZD1222 COVID-19 vaccine.

The gene calls are TRBV5-1 and TRBJ1-2, with D unclear. Per germline, CDR1 SGHRS and CDR2 YFSETQ. V was pared by 4 bases and J by 7 bases, with 17 bases between. This CDR3 is 14 amino acids long. CDR3 coding DNA: TGCGCCAGCAGCCCTAAGGAGGGATCGCCTGGCTACACCTTC. Translating it yields CASSPKEGSPGYTF.

This chain joins TRBV30 and TRBJ1-1, with D possibly being TRBD1 (6 bases). The V gene's germline CDR1 is GTSNPN and CDR2 SVGIG (reference sequence). With 7 bases removed from V and 2 bases from J, the gap between germline ends came to 11 bases. The CDR3 is 12 amino acids. The CDR3 coding sequence is TGTGCCTCGCAACAGGGAAACACTGAAGCTTTCTTT. Translated: CASQQGNTEAFF.

This chain links TRBV6-2 or TRBV6-3 with TRBJ2-5; a weak D match, TRBD1 (7 bases). In germline, CDR1 is MNHEY, CDR2 SVGEGT. The V and J ends lost 5 bases and 6 bases respectively, with 22 bases between them. The CDR3 runs 16 residues. The CDR3 nucleotides are TGTGCCAGCAGTCTCCAGGGGGGCGACCTCAAGAAGACCCAGTACTTC. Translated: CASSLQGGDLKKTQYF.

This clone was seen a few times. The chain carries TRBV7-9 and TRBJ2-7, with D unclear. The CDR3 contains 13 residues. The V gene's germline CDR1 is SEHNR and CDR2 FQNEAQ (reference sequence). The V end was cut by 0 bases, the J end by 4 bases, with 7 bases between. The CDR3 DNA is TGTGCCAGCAGCTTAGCTTTCTTTTACGAGCAGTACTTC. This codes for CASSLAFFYEQYF. The full variable domain, with the rest looked up from reference TRBV7-9 and TRBJ2-7, is DTGVSQNPRHKITKRGQNVTFRCDPISEHNRLYWYRQTLGQGPEFLTYFQNEAQLEKSRLLSDRFSAERPKGSFSTLEIQRTEQGDSAMYLCASSLAFFYEQYFGPGTRLTVT.

The V and J genes are TRBV7-2 and TRBJ2-7; a weak D match, TRBD1 (5 bases). V was cut by 1 base and J by 4 bases, with 20 bases left in between. CDR1 is SGHTA and CDR2 is FQGNSA in the germline V gene. The CDR3 has 17 residues. CDR3 nucleotide sequence: TGTGCCAGCAGCTTAGATATTGGGGCCAGGGATAGGTACGAGCAGTACTTC. Residues: CASSLDIGARDRYEQYF.

The genes are TRBV6-5 and TRBJ1-2; D gene unclear. The CDR3 length is 15 residues. In germline, CDR1 is MNHEY, CDR2 SVGAGI. Trimming stripped 0 bases from V and 5 bases from J, with 13 bases between. This CDR3 reads CASSYSGPGWYGYTF. For the CDR3, the DNA is TGTGCCAGCAGTTACTCGGGCCCAGGATGGTATGGCTACACCTTC.

The chain recombines TRBV7-2 with TRBJ2-3; 8 positions match TRBD1. J lost 5 bases, V lost 2 bases, and 3 bases had no gene match. The CDR3 length is 14 residues. CDR1 is SGHTA, CDR2 FQGNSA, per germline. The DNA for the CDR3 is TGTGCCAGCAGCTTACAGGGGGCTGGAGATACGCAGTATTTT. Its translation is CASSLQGAGDTQYF.

This clone has a single count. V is TRBV5-8 and J is TRBJ2-2, with 7 bases matching TRBD1. The germline CDR1 and CDR2 sequences are SGHTS and YDEGEE. V shed 2 bases, J shed 8 bases, and the junction held 15 bases outside the gene matches. The CDR3 is 17 amino acids. The CDR3 sequence is CASSFVWDSLINGELFF. In DNA form, the CDR3 reads TGTGCCAGCAGCTTTGTGTGGGACAGCCTAATTAATGGGGAGCTGTTTTTT.

The chain uses TRBV4-1 and TRBJ2-7; maybe TRBD1 (6 bases). Trimming pared 4 bases from V and 1 base from J, leaving 14 bases between. This CDR3 region has 15 residues. From germline, CDR1 is MGHRA and CDR2 YSYEKL. CDR3 DNA: TGCGCCAGCAGCCTTAAACAGGGTTTATCCTACGAGCAGTACTTC. It translates to CASSLKQGLSYEQYF.

This chain links TRBV18 with TRBJ2-7; 11 bases match TRBD2. Losses at the gene ends were 5 bases for V and 3 bases for J; bases not matched to a gene: 9. The CDR3 sequence is 16 residues long. Germline V gene data show CDR1 as KGHSH and CDR2 as LQKENI. CDR3 protein: CASSSLTSGGNYEQYF. For the CDR3, the DNA is TGTGCCAGCTCATCGCTTACTAGCGGGGGCAACTACGAGCAGTACTTC.

This rearrangement joins TRBV6-6 to TRBJ1-2, with D perhaps matching TRBD1 (6 bases). V gave up 4 bases and J gave up 4 bases, with 13 bases separating them. The CDR3 runs 14 residues. Germline V gives CDR1 MNHNY, CDR2 SVGAGI (reference sequence). CDR3 nucleotide sequence: TGTGCCAGCAGTTCGGGGGGCGCCGTCTATGGCTACACCTTC. Protein sequence: CASSSGGAVYGYTF.

This chain uses TRBV6-6 with TRBJ2-3; TRBD2 is a possible D gene (5 bases). This CDR3 has 12 residues. CDR1 is MNHNY, CDR2 SVGAGI, per germline (reference sequence). Trimming stripped 6 bases from V and 6 bases from J, with 10 bases between. CDR3 in DNA: TGTGCCAGCAGGCCTGCGGGTGATACGCAGTATTTT. Translating gives CASRPAGDTQYF.

V usage is TRBV3-1 (or the pseudogene TRBV3-2) and J usage is TRBJ2-2; D is perhaps TRBD2 (5 bases). CDR1 and CDR2 from the germline V gene are LGHDT and YNNKEL (reference sequence). This CDR3 is 15 amino acids long. The V end lost 1 base, the J end lost 6 bases, and 12 bases lay between the germline ends. This chain's CDR3 is CASSQAQVRAGELFF. The CDR3 DNA is TGTGCCAGCAGCCAAGCCCAGGTGAGGGCCGGGGAGCTGTTTTTT.

As DNA, the CDR3 is TGTGCCAGCAGCTTAGAGTCTCACGGGGGCGAGCAGTACTTC. The encoded protein is CASSLESHGGEQYF. The genes are TRBV7-2 and TRBJ2-7; perhaps TRBD2 as D (6 bases). This CDR3 has 14 residues. Between the trimmed V and J ends, which lost 1 base and 6 bases, there was a span of 13 bases. CDR1 is SGHTA and CDR2 is FQGNSA in the germline V gene.

The chain is built from TRBV5-6 and TRBJ2-7; D ambiguous. The germline V and J ends were trimmed by 2 bases and 0 bases, with 9 bases remaining between them. Germline V CDR1 and CDR2: SGHDT, YYEEEE. CDR3 length equals 14 residues. DNA of the CDR3: TGTGCCAGCAGCTTCCAGGACCCCTCCTACGAGCAGTACTTC. Residues: CASSFQDPSYEQYF.

This clone was counted a single time. The chain combines TRBV6-4 with TRBJ2-3; D possibly uses TRBD1 or TRBD2 (5 bases each). CDR1 and CDR2 (germline): MRHNA, SNTAGT. This CDR3 has 14 amino acids. Trimming removed 5 bases from V and 6 bases from J, with 15 bases in between. CDR3 nucleotide sequence: TGTGCCAGCAGTCCCCTTGGGGGAATCGATACGCAGTATTTT. Amino acids: CASSPLGGIDTQYF.

The genes are TRBV27 and TRBJ2-1; tentatively, D is TRBD2 (6 bases). The germline V gene has CDR1 MNHEY and CDR2 SMNVEV (reference sequence). V was cut by 5 bases and J by 1 base, with 15 bases left in between. The CDR3 has 16 amino acids. The CDR3 bases are TGTGCCAGCAGTCCCAACGGGGGACCGTCCTACAATGAGCAGTTCTTC. Translation: CASSPNGGPSYNEQFF.

This chain connects TRBV4-2 to TRBJ2-7; D perhaps matches TRBD2 (6 bases). V was cut by 1 base and J by 0 bases, with 16 bases left in between. Germline loops: CDR1 LGHNA, CDR2 YNFKEQ. The CDR3 spans 17 residues. The CDR3 is CASSQVVGGVNSYEQYF. CDR3 DNA sequence: TGTGCCAGCAGCCAAGTGGTTGGCGGGGTCAACTCCTACGAGCAGTACTTC.

The CDR3 reads CASTRDRGYEQYF. The CDR3 DNA follows: TGTGCCAGCACCCGGGACAGGGGTTACGAGCAGTACTTC. The chain joins TRBV6-5 to TRBJ2-7; 10 nucleotides align to TRBD1. CDR3 length: 13 amino acids. Germline CDR1 and CDR2: MNHEY and SVGAGI. Trimming removed 7 bases from V and 4 bases from J; junction bases left unmatched: 4.

The V gene is TRBV19, the J gene TRBJ1-1; no clear D gene. The CDR3 contains 13 residues. The V end lost 9 bases, the J end lost 1 base, and 12 bases lay between the germline ends. Germline CDR1 is LNHDA and CDR2 is SQIVND (reference sequence). The CDR3 is CASRVLENTEAFF. CDR3 coding DNA: TGTGCCAGCCGAGTATTGGAGAACACTGAAGCTTTCTTT.

This clone was seen a single time. The chain has TRBV19 and TRBJ2-2, with D unclear. Trimming cost V 5 bases and J 3 bases, with 10 bases left between them. The CDR3 is 14 residues long. CDR1 is LNHDA and CDR2 is SQIVND in the germline V gene (reference sequence). DNA for the CDR3: TGTGCCAGTAGTCCCGGTGTGTACACCGGGGAGCTGTTTTTT. It specifies CASSPGVYTGELFF.